The 25 T cell receptor beta chains in this list originate from one sample, sequenced in a study of identical twins. TCRdb used MiXCR to reprocess the 5' RACE reads, holding one entry per CDR3 protein. The profile covers approximately 1.8 million distinct CDR3 sequences, with more than 30% appearing a single time and about 0.27% taken by the ten largest. Specimen: cord blood. These receptor sequences come from a newborn girl in good health.

The rearrangement joins TRBV24-1 to TRBJ2-4; perhaps TRBD1 as D (6 bases). The CDR3 runs to 14 residues. Trimming pared 9 bases from V and 0 bases from J, leaving 11 bases between. Germline CDR1 reads KGHDR; CDR2 reads SFDVKD. CDR3 residues: CATADRLAKNIQYF. CDR3 nucleotide sequence: TGTGCCACCGCGGACAGACTAGCCAAAAACATTCAGTACTTC.

The chain links TRBV2 to TRBJ2-1, with 12 bases lining up with TRBD2. The V segment lost 9 bases and the J segment 10 bases; nucleotides outside the gene matches: 7. CDR3 length: 13 residues. Germline CDR1 is SNHLY and CDR2 is FYNNEI. The CDR3 DNA sequence: TGTGCCAGAAGGACTAGCGGGACCGGGGAGCAGTTCTTC. Protein product: CARRTSGTGEQFF. Based on the CDR3 plus reference TRBV2 and TRBJ2-1, the full variable domain is EPEVTQTPSHQVTQMGQEVILRCVPISNHLYFYWYRQILGQKVEFLVSFYNNEISEKSEIFDDQFSVERPDGSNFTLKIRSTKLEDSAMYFCARRTSGTGEQFFGPGTRLTVL.

CDR3 sequence: CASSAVGLQSDTQYF. Here the CDR3 DNA reads TGCGCCAGCAGCGCCGTCGGCCTACAGTCAGATACGCAGTATTTT. The chain links TRBV5-1 to TRBJ2-3; D call uncertain. V was trimmed by 4 bases and J by 4 bases, leaving 16 bases between them. There are 15 residues in the CDR3. CDR1 and CDR2 from the germline V gene are SGHRS and YFSETQ.

The V call is TRBV4-2, the J call TRBJ2-7; D not resolved. V lost 0 bases, J lost 10 bases, and 13 bases lay in between. CDR1 and CDR2 from the germline V gene are LGHNA and YNFKEQ. This CDR3 has 13 amino acids. In nucleotides, the CDR3 is TGTGCCAGCAGCCAAGATTATTGGTCTGAACAGTACTTC. This gives the protein CASSQDYWSEQYF.

The CDR3 region is CASSGQGKVGVNYGYTF. DNA of the CDR3: TGTGCCAGCAGCGGACAGGGGAAGGTGGGGGTTAACTATGGCTACACCTTC. The chain recombines TRBV27 with TRBJ1-2, with 9 nucleotides matching TRBD1. The germline gives CDR1 MNHEY, CDR2 SMNVEV (reference sequence). Trimming cost V 6 bases and J 1 base; bases outside gene matches: 12. The CDR3 totals 17 residues.

This chain connects TRBV20-1 to TRBJ2-1, with 7 bases aligning to TRBD2. The V gene end was trimmed by 1 base and the J gene end by 2 bases; junction bases not matched to a gene: 5. The germline CDR1 and CDR2 sequences are DFQATT and SNEGSKA (reference sequence). The CDR3 runs 15 residues. CDR3 residues: CSARAGGSTYNEQFF. DNA of the CDR3: TGCAGTGCTAGAGCGGGGGGATCGACCTACAATGAGCAGTTCTTC.

This clonotype occurred a few times. This chain links TRBV24-1 with TRBJ2-1; 15 bases line up with TRBD2. CDR3 length: 18 residues. Trimming cost V 10 bases and J 6 bases; bases outside gene matches: 15. In germline, CDR1 is KGHDR, CDR2 SFDVKD. The CDR3 here is CATLPGLAGGRYINEQFF. Here the CDR3 DNA reads TGTGCCACGCTGCCGGGACTAGCGGGGGGCCGTTATATCAATGAGCAGTTCTTC.

A few counts support this clonotype. The rearrangement joins TRBV4-2 to TRBJ2-5, with 12 bases identical to TRBD1. V trimming: 4 bases; J trimming: 5 bases; junction bases outside the gene matches: 8. Germline lookup yields CDR1 LGHNA and CDR2 YNFKEQ. The CDR3 length is 16 residues. The CDR3 spells CASSPRGTGGVETQYF. Here the CDR3 DNA reads TGTGCCAGCAGCCCCAGAGGGACAGGGGGCGTGGAGACCCAGTACTTC.

The chain carries TRBV11-2 and TRBJ2-7; perhaps TRBD1 as D (6 bases). CDR1 and CDR2 from the germline V gene are SGHAT and FQNNGV. The CDR3 totals 15 residues. Trimming removed 1 base at V and 7 bases at J, with 17 bases between. In DNA form, the CDR3 reads TGTGCCAGCAGCTTAGCGCCTCAGGGGAACAATGAGCAGTACTTC. Translating it yields CASSLAPQGNNEQYF.

The chain is built from TRBV4-2 and TRBJ2-3; TRBD2 agrees at 9 bases. V lost 1 base to trimming and J lost 0 bases; unmatched junction nucleotides: 5. CDR3 length equals 17 residues. Germline V CDR1 and CDR2: LGHNA, YNFKEQ. CDR3 residues: CASSQAAGLASTDTQYF. CDR3 coding DNA: TGTGCCAGCAGCCAAGCTGCGGGACTAGCCAGCACAGATACGCAGTATTTT.

The chain combines TRBV5-4 with TRBJ1-5, with D unclear. There are 12 residues in the CDR3. The V and J ends lost 1 base and 8 bases respectively, with 7 bases between them. Germline V lookup: CDR1 SGHNT, CDR2 YYREEE (reference sequence). In DNA, the CDR3 is TGTGCCAGCAGCTTGTTCGGCGAGCCCCAGCATTTT. This encodes CASSLFGEPQHF.

This clonotype was detected only a few times. The chain has TRBV10-3 and TRBJ2-4; either TRBD1 or TRBD2 may supply D (6 bases each). The CDR3 has 13 residues. Germline assignment: CDR1 ENHRY and CDR2 SYGVKD. The ends were cut back, 9 bases at V and 9 bases at J, with 18 bases in the middle. This CDR3 is CAMAGTLGGIQYF. CDR3 in DNA: TGTGCCATGGCCGGGACATTGGGGGGCATTCAGTACTTC.

The chain has TRBV29-1 and TRBJ2-7, with D maybe TRBD2 (7 bases). The ends were cut back, 0 bases at V and 8 bases at J, with 20 bases in the middle. Germline CDR1 reads SQVTM; CDR2 reads ANQGSEA. This CDR3 comprises 15 residues. The CDR3 region is CSVEDRSRGGSKQYF. The CDR3 region has the DNA TGCAGCGTTGAAGACCGTTCCAGGGGAGGGAGCAAGCAGTACTTC.

This chain links TRBV4-2 with TRBJ2-3; 15 positions match TRBD2. V lost 0 bases and J lost 7; bases outside the gene matches: 8. Germline CDR1 and CDR2: LGHNA and YNFKEQ. The CDR3 runs 18 residues. The CDR3 loop is CASSQDPGLAGGRNTQYF. In DNA, the CDR3 is TGTGCCAGCAGCCAAGATCCCGGACTAGCGGGGGGGAGGAATACGCAGTATTTT.

The chain links TRBV2 to TRBJ1-4; 8 bases line up with TRBD1. CDR1 and CDR2 from the germline V gene are SNHLY and FYNNEI. The CDR3 is made up of 14 amino acids. Germline trimming cut 5 bases from V and 8 bases from J; bases unmatched to any gene: 7. In nucleotides, the CDR3 is TGTGCCAGCAGTCAGGGGGCGCCAAGGGAAAAACTGTTTTTT. Translation: CASSQGAPREKLFF. Supplemented by reference TRBV2 and TRBJ1-4, the full variable domain reads EPEVTQTPSHQVTQMGQEVILRCVPISNHLYFYWYRQILGQKVEFLVSFYNNEISEKSEIFDDQFSVERPDGSNFTLKIRSTKLEDSAMYFCASSQGAPREKLFFGSGTQLSVL.

With regard to this clonotype: A much larger clone differs by one base, so this may be a read error. V is TRBV2 and J is TRBJ1-2; the D gene is possibly TRBD1 (6 bases). Germline V gene sequence: CDR1 SNHLY, CDR2 FYNNEI. CDR3 length: 14 amino acids. CDR3: CASSLQGLNYGYAF. CDR3 coding DNA: TGTGCCAGCAGCCTACAGGGCCTTAACTATGGCTACGCCTTC.

The gene calls are TRBV2 and TRBJ2-7, with TRBD2 identical over 12 bases. Looked up from germline, CDR1 is SNHLY and CDR2 is FYNNEI. The CDR3 extends over 16 amino acids. V dropped 2 bases and J dropped 2; count of bases not matched to a gene: 4. CDR3 nucleotide sequence: TGTGCCAGCAGTGAACCCGGACTAGCGGGACCCTACGAGCAGTACTTC. Amino acids: CASSEPGLAGPYEQYF. The complete variable domain, with remaining parts taken from reference TRBV2 and TRBJ2-7, reads EPEVTQTPSHQVTQMGQEVILRCVPISNHLYFYWYRQILGQKVEFLVSFYNNEISEKSEIFDDQFSVERPDGSNFTLKIRSTKLEDSAMYFCASSEPGLAGPYEQYFGPGTRLTVT.

This clonotype showed up just a few times. The chain has TRBV19 and TRBJ2-7, with TRBD1 as a possible D gene (5 bases). The CDR3 runs 13 residues. Germline assignment: CDR1 LNHDA and CDR2 SQIVND (reference sequence). The V end lost 8 bases, the J end lost 2 bases, and 13 bases lay between the germline ends. CDR3 in amino acids: CASLRQSPYEQYF. CDR3 coding DNA: TGTGCCAGTCTTAGACAGTCCCCCTACGAGCAGTACTTC.

This clonotype was seen ten or more times. The chain joins TRBV20-1 to TRBJ2-1; TRBD1 aligns across 7 bases. With 5 bases clipped from V and 8 bases from J, the junction kept 9 bases outside the gene matches. Germline V CDR1 and CDR2: DFQATT, SNEGSKA (reference sequence). CDR3 size: 13 residues. The DNA for the CDR3 is TGCAGTGCTGACGACAGGGTCCCGGATGAGCAGTTCTTC. Amino acids: CSADDRVPDEQFF.

This clonotype has more than one count but fewer than ten. V usage is TRBV27 and J usage is TRBJ2-1; no clear D gene. Germline values: CDR1 MNHEY, CDR2 SMNVEV (reference sequence). V gave up 4 bases and J gave up 0 bases, with 10 bases separating them. This CDR3 has 15 residues. CDR3 sequence reads: CASSYYISSYNEQFF. The CDR3 nucleotides read TGTGCCAGCAGTTACTACATCAGCTCCTACAATGAGCAGTTCTTC.

In its sample, this clonotype was seen a few times. The genes are TRBV14 and TRBJ2-1, with TRBD2 matching over 13 bases. Germline CDR1 is SGHDN and CDR2 is FVKESK. With V trimmed by 3 bases and J by 8 bases, 7 bases remained unmatched. The CDR3 length is 16 residues. DNA for the CDR3: TGTGCCAGCAGCCACATACGGACTAGCGGGAGAGATGAGCAGTTCTTC. This gives the protein CASSHIRTSGRDEQFF.

The chain combines TRBV7-9 with TRBJ2-5, with D unresolved. CDR1 and CDR2 from the germline V gene are SEHNR and FQNEAQ (reference sequence). The length of the CDR3 is 14 residues. The V and J ends lost 4 bases and 11 bases respectively, with 20 bases between them. DNA of the CDR3: TGTGCCAGCAGCTCAAATGGACGGAACAATGAGCAGTACTTC. Translated, it gives CASSSNGRNNEQYF. The full variable domain, in which reference TRBV7-9 and TRBJ2-5 provide the parts outside the CDR3, is DTGVSQNPRHKITKRGQNVTFRCDPISEHNRLYWYRQTLGQGPEFLTYFQNEAQLEKSRLLSDRFSAERPKGSFSTLEIQRTEQGDSAMYLCASSSNGRNNEQYFGPGTRLLVL.

V and J are TRBV29-1 and TRBJ1-1; TRBD1 aligns across 11 bases. Trimming removed 2 bases from V and 5 bases from J; junction bases left unmatched: 10. Germline V gene sequence: CDR1 SQVTM, CDR2 ANQGSEA. The CDR3 length is 16 residues. The CDR3 spells CSVEPRTGGARTEAFF. For the CDR3, the DNA is TGCAGCGTTGAACCCCGGACAGGGGGCGCGAGGACTGAAGCTTTCTTT.

The gene calls are TRBV14 and TRBJ1-2, with D uncertain. The V gene lost 4 bases and the J gene lost 5 bases, with 11 bases spanning the gap. Germline V gives CDR1 SGHDN, CDR2 FVKESK. The CDR3 consists of 13 residues. The CDR3 here is CASSPTPGYGYTF. The DNA of the CDR3 is TGTGCCAGCAGCCCTACTCCAGGATATGGCTACACCTTC.

The chain uses TRBV4-2 and TRBJ2-1; no firm D call. Germline V gene lookup returns CDR1 LGHNA and CDR2 YNFKEQ. This CDR3 comprises 15 residues. Trimming removed 0 bases from V and 2 bases from J, with 8 bases in between. CDR3 DNA: TGTGCCAGCAGCCAAGAAAGGTGGGCCTACAATGAGCAGTTCTTC. It encodes CASSQERWAYNEQFF.